This T cell receptor (beta chain) derives from a study of T cell repertoires in cytomegalovirus infection. Study as a whole: Both CMV infection and a matching HLA type were indicated by public TCR beta signatures.

V lost 5 bases and J lost 5; bases outside the gene matches: 4. The germline CDR1 and CDR2 sequences are SGHTA and FQGTGA. The CDR3 covers 13 residues. This clonotype was seen ten or more times. Its antigen remains unknown. TCRdb re-called the reads with MiXCR, one entry per CDR3 protein. The sample holds 200,000 to 250,000 distinct CDR3 sequences, roughly 20% seen once. Whole-study results and caveats: Predominance within the ex vivo response was attributable to HLA-C-restricted CMV-specific TCR beta clonotypes. CMV carriers having the relevant HLA were flagged by cumulative public TCR beta family frequency.

The receptor's source is a human donor in good health (CMV status not recorded). Some clones in this sample may be carry-over from other donors' samples. Sequencing input: CD8+ T cells from PBMCs. This chain uses TRBV7-3 with TRBJ2-7, with 9 bases matching TRBD1. The CDR3 DNA sequence: TGTGCCAGCAGCGACGGGACAGGGAACGAGCAGTACTTC. Translating gives CASSDGTGNEQYF.